The clone carrying this TCR beta chain was seen many times. The sample holds other DNA sequences that translate to the same CDR3. As processed by the authors: Reference gene primer amplification yielded estimated nucleated cell counts. TCRdb keeps only in-frame clones here, not all; method: immunoSEQ multiplex PCR. D and trimming were read from the DNA, whereas the V and J calls and clone size are those reported in that table. The table shows about 400,000 clones, with roughly 89% occurring only once. This sample was included in a study of blood T cell repertoires in COVID-19. Study summary: Acute-phase and convalescent COVID-19 samples originated in the United States, Italy and Spain.

This CDR3 is built from 14 residues. Trimming shortened V by 3 bases and J by 4 bases, and 12 bases separated the two germline ends. The germline V gene encodes CDR1 MGHRA and CDR2 YSYEKL. Residents of approximately 25 US areas, aged roughly 18 to 89 years, made up the participants. Either two negative PCRs, clearance, or symptom resolution qualified Cohort 3 donors as recovered. The specimen was PBMCs or T cells enriched from blood (not recorded which). The receptor was derived from a woman in her 30s who had recovered from COVID-19. The rearrangement uses TRBV4-1 and TRBJ1-1; a weak D match, TRBD1 (5 bases). Here the CDR3 DNA reads TGCGCCAGCAGCCACTCCCAGGGTCTCACTGAAGCTTTCTTT. This translates into CASSHSQGLTEAFF.